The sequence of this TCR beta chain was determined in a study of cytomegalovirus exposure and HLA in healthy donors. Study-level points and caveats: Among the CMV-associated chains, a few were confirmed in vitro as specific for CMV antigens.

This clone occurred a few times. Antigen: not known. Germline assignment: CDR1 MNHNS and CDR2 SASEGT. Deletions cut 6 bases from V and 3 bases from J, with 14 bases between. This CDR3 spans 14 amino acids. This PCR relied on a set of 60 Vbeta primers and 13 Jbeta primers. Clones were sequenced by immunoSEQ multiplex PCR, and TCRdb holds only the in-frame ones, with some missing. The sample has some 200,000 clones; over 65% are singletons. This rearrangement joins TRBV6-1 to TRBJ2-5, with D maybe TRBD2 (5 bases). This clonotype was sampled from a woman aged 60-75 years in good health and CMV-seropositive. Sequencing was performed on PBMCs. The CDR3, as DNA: TGTGCCAGCAGGACGGGGTGGGTGGAAGAGACCCAGTACTTC. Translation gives CASRTGWVEETQYF.